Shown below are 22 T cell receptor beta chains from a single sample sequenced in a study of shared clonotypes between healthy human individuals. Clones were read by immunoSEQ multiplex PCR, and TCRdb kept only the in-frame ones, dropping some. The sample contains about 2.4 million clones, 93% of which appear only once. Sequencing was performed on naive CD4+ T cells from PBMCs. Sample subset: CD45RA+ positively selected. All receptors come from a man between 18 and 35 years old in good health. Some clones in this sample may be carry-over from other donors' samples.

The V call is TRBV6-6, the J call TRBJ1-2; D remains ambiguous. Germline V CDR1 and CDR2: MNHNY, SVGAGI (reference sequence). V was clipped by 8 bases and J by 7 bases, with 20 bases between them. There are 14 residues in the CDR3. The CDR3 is CASGTGTAALGYTF. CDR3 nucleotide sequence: TGTGCCAGCGGAACGGGTACGGCGGCCCTTGGCTACACCTTC.

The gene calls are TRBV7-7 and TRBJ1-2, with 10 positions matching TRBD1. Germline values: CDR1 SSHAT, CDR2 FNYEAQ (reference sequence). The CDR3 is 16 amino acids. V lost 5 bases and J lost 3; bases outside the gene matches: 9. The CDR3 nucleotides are TGTGCCAGCAGCCGCAGGTGGGACAGGGGTGACTATGGCTACACCTTC. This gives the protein CASSRRWDRGDYGYTF.

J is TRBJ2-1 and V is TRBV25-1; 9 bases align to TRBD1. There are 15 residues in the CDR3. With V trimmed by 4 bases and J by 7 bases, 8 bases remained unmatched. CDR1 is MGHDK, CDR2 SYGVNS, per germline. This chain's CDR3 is CASSAGTGWENEQFF. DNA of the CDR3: TGTGCCAGCAGTGCCGGGACAGGGTGGGAGAATGAGCAGTTCTTC. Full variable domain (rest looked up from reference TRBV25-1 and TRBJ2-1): EADIYQTPRYLVIGTGKKITLECSQTMGHDKMYWYQQDPGMELHLIHYSYGVNSTEKGDLSSESTVSRIRTEHFPLTLESARPSHTSQYLCASSAGTGWENEQFFGPGTRLTVL.

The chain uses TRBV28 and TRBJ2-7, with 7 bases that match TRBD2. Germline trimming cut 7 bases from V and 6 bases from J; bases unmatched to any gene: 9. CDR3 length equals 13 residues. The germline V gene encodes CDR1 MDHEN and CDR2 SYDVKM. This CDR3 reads CASTLGGETEQYF. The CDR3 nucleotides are TGTGCCAGCACCTTGGGGGGGGAGACCGAGCAGTACTTC.

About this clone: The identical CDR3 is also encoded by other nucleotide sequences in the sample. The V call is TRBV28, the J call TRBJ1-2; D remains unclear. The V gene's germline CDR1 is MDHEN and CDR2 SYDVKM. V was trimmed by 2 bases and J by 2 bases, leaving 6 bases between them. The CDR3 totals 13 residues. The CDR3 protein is CASSLAVNYGYTF. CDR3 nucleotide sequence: TGTGCCAGCAGTTTAGCAGTGAACTATGGCTACACCTTC.

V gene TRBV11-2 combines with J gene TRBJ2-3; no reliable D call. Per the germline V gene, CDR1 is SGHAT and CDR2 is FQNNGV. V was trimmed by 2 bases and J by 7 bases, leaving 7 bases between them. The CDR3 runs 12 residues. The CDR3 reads CASSLKGNTQYF. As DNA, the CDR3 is TGTGCCAGCAGCTTAAAGGGCAATACGCAGTATTTT.

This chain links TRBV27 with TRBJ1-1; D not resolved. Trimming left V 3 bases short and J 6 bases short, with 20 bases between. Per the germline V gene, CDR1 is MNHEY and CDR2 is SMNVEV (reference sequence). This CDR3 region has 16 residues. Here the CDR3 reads CASSLRPGSYLPEAFF. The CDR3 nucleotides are TGTGCCAGCAGTTTGCGTCCGGGTTCTTACCTCCCTGAAGCTTTCTTT.

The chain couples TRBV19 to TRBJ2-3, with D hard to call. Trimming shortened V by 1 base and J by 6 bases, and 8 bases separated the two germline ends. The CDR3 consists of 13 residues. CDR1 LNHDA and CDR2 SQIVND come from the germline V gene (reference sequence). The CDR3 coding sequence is TGTGCCAGTAGTATAGTAGGGATTGATACGCAGTATTTT. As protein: CASSIVGIDTQYF.

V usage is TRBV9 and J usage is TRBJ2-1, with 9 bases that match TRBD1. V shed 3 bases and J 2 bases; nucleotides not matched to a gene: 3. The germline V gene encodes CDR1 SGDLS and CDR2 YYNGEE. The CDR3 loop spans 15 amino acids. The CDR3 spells CASSARQGAYNEQFF. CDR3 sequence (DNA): TGTGCCAGCAGCGCCCGACAGGGGGCCTACAATGAGCAGTTCTTC.

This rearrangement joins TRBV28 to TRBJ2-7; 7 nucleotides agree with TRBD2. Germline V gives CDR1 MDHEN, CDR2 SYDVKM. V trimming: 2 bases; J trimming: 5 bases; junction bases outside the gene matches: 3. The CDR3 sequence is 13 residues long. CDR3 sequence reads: CASSLAGVDEQYF. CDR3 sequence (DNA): TGTGCCAGCAGTTTAGCGGGAGTAGACGAGCAGTACTTC.

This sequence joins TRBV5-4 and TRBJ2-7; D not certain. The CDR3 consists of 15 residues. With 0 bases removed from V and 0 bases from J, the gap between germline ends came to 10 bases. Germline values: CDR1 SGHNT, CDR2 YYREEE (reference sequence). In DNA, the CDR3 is TGTGCCAGCAGCTTGGTAGGAAAGAACTCCTACGAGCAGTACTTC. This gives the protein CASSLVGKNSYEQYF.

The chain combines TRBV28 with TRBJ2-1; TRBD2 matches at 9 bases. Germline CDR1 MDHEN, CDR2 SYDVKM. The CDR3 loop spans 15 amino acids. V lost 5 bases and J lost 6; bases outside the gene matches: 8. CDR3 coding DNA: TGTGCCAGCAGTCCCCTGGGCGGGAGGGCCAATGAGCAGTTCTTC. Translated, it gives CASSPLGGRANEQFF.

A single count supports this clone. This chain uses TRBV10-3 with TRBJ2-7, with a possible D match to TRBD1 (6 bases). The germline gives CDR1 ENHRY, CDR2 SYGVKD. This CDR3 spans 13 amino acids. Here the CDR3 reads CASHRAQSYEQYF. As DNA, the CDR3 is TGTGCGAGCCACAGGGCGCAATCCTACGAGCAGTACTTC.

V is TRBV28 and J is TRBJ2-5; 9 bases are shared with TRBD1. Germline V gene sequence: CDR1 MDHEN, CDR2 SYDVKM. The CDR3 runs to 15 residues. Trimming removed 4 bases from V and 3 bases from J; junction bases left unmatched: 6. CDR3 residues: CASSSSTGGKETQYF. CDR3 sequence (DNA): TGTGCCAGCAGTTCAAGTACAGGGGGCAAAGAGACCCAGTACTTC.

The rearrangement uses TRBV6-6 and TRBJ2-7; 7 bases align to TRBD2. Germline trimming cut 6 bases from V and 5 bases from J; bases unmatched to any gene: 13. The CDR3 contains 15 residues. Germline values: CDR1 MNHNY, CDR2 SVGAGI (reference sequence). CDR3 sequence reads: CASSRGSGAPNEQYF. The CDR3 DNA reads TGTGCCAGCAGCCGCGGGAGCGGGGCTCCTAACGAGCAGTACTTC.

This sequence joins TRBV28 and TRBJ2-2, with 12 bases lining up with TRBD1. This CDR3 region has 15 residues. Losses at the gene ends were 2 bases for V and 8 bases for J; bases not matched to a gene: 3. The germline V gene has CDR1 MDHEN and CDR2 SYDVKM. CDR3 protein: CASSLAGQGAGELFF. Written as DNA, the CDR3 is TGTGCCAGCAGTTTAGCGGGACAGGGGGCAGGGGAGCTGTTTTTT.

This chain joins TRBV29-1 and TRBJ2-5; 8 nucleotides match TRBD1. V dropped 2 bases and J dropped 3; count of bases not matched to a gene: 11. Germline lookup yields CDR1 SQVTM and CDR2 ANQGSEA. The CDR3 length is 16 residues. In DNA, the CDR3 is TGCAGCGTTGAAAGGTGGTCCAGGGGGCGGAAAGAGACCCAGTACTTC. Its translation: CSVERWSRGRKETQYF.

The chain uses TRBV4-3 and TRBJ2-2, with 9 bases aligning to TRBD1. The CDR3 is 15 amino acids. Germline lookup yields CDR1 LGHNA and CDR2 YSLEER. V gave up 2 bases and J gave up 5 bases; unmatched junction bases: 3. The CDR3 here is CASSQSDRGTGELFF. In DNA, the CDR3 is TGCGCCAGCAGCCAATCGGACAGGGGAACCGGGGAGCTGTTTTTT.

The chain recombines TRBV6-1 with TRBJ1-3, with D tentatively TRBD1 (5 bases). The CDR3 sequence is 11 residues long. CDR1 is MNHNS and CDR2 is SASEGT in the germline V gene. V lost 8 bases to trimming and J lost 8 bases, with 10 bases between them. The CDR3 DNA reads TGTGCCAGCTCCCGGGGGGACACCATATATTTT. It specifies CASSRGDTIYF.

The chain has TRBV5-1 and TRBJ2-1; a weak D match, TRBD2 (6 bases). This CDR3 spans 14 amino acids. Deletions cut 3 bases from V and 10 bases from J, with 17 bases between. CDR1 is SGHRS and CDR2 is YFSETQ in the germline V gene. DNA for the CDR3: TGCGCCAGCAGCTCAGCGGGCCCCCCGCGGGAGCAGTTCTTC. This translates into CASSSAGPPREQFF.

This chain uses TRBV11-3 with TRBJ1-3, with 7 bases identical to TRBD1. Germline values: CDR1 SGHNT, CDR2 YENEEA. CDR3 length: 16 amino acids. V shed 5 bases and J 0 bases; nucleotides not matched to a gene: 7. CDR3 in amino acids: CASSPGEGASGNTIYF. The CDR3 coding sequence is TGTGCCAGCAGCCCCGGGGAGGGGGCCTCTGGAAACACCATATATTTT.

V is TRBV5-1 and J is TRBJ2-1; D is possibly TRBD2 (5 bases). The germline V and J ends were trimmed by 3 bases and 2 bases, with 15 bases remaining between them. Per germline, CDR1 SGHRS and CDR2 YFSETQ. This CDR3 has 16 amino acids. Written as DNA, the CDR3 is TGCGCCAGCAGCTACCCGGGAAGCGCTCCCTACAATGAGCAGTTCTTC. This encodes CASSYPGSAPYNEQFF.